The T cell receptor (beta chain) described here comes from a study of blood T cells in healthy people across ages. Findings of the study overall: Across samples, TCR beta diversity tracked strongly with naive T cell percentage.

CDR3 length: 13 amino acids. Germline V gene lookup returns CDR1 DFQATT and CDR2 SNEGSKA (reference sequence). V dropped 6 bases and J dropped 2 bases, with 14 bases sitting between them. With regard to this clonotype: What it binds is not known.

Through a sample-barcoded 5' primer and a J-beta primer mix, a second PCR was run for roughly 6 to 12 cycles. TCRdb called the 5' RACE reads again in MiXCR, with one record for every CDR3 protein. The table records about 1,400,000 distinct CDR3 sequences, roughly 59% of them present only once. Researchers collected roughly 10 milliliters of peripheral blood from every single donor. PBMCs were isolated at a quantity of at least 7 million per sample. Sequencing was performed on blood. This chain joins TRBV20-1 and TRBJ2-7; D is undetermined. The TCR was taken from a man aged 18-30 years in good health. CDR3 sequence (DNA): TGCAGTGCCACCGGGCTGAACACCTACGAGCAGTACTTC. Encoded protein: CSATGLNTYEQYF.